These 18 T cell receptor beta chains came from one sample sequenced in a study of siplizumab effects on memory and regulatory T cells. For around six days at 37°C, the mixed lymphocyte reaction cells were kept in coculture. Sequencing was performed with immunoSEQ multiplex PCR; in TCRdb, only in-frame clones are kept and a portion is missing. The sample includes 15,000 to 25,000 clones, roughly two fifths of them seen just once. Their antigens remain unidentified. The sample taken for sequencing was CFSE-low (dividing) CD4+ T cells sorted from an allogeneic mixed lymphocyte reaction. Receptors were obtained from a human donor in good health; the cells came from an allogeneic mixed lymphocyte reaction. Some clones in this sample may be carry-over from other donors' samples.

Remarks on this clone: One end of the junction does not line up with germline, which may come from a read error. The CDR3: CVSSVPDPGDNYGYTF. CDR3 nucleotide sequence: TGTGTCAGCAGTGTCCCGGACCCTGGTGATAACTATGGCTACACCTTC. The rearrangement joins TRBV2 to TRBJ1-2, with D unclear. Germline V gene data show CDR1 as SNHLY and CDR2 as FYNNEI. This CDR3 has 16 residues.

This rearrangement joins TRBV2 to TRBJ2-7; a possible D gene is TRBD2 (6 bases). The CDR3 spans 14 residues. Per the germline V gene, CDR1 is SNHLY and CDR2 is FYNNEI. With 6 bases removed from V and 0 bases from J, the gap between germline ends came to 12 bases. The CDR3 DNA follows: TGTGCCAGCAGCCTACCGGACTACTCCTACGAGCAGTACTTC. Translated, it gives CASSLPDYSYEQYF.

The J gene is TRBJ1-1, the V gene TRBV10-3; possible D gene TRBD1, 6 bases. The V and J ends lost 6 bases and 0 bases respectively, with 20 bases between them. Germline V gives CDR1 ENHRY, CDR2 SYGVKD. The CDR3 totals 17 residues. The CDR3 here is CAIRGRGAGEMNTEAFF. As DNA, the CDR3 is TGTGCCATCAGGGGGCGCGGGGCAGGGGAAATGAACACTGAAGCTTTCTTT.

Relative to its sample, this clone is medium-sized (0.01 to 0.1%). CDR3: CASSFRSAIPEAFF. The CDR3 DNA reads TGTGCCAGCAGCTTTCGGTCTGCGATCCCTGAAGCTTTCTTT. V is TRBV5-6 and J is TRBJ1-1, with D uncertain. This CDR3 contains 14 residues. The V end lost 2 bases, the J end lost 6 bases, and 14 bases lay between the germline ends. Germline values: CDR1 SGHDT, CDR2 YYEEEE.

This clone has only one observation. The chain employs TRBV11-2 and TRBJ2-1, with 7 bases matching TRBD2. The CDR3 loop spans 16 amino acids. V shed 4 bases, J shed 3 bases, and the junction held 9 bases outside the gene matches. CDR1 is SGHAT and CDR2 is FQNNGV in the germline V gene. This chain's CDR3 is CASSSPLAGLYNEQFF. The DNA of the CDR3 is TGTGCCAGCAGCTCCCCCTTAGCGGGTCTCTACAATGAGCAGTTCTTC. Full variable domain (remainder filled in from reference TRBV11-2 and TRBJ2-1): EAGVAQSPRYKIIEKRQSVAFWCNPISGHATLYWYQQILGQGPKLLIQFQNNGVVDDSQLPKDRFSAERLKGVDSTLKIQPAKLEDSAVYLCASSSPLAGLYNEQFFGPGTRLTVL.

This clone was found many times. The CDR3 reads CASSLYSGTMYNEQFF. CDR3 DNA: TGTGCCAGCAGCCTCTACTCCGGGACTATGTACAATGAGCAGTTCTTC. This sequence joins TRBV7-3 and TRBJ2-1; 7 positions match TRBD2. V dropped 5 bases and J dropped 4; count of bases not matched to a gene: 11. Germline V gene lookup returns CDR1 SGHTA and CDR2 FQGTGA. This CDR3 spans 16 amino acids.

The CDR3 nucleotides read TGTGCCAGTAGTTCGGGGAGCACGGGGGAAAAACTGTTTTTT. As protein: CASSSGSTGEKLFF. The J gene is TRBJ1-4, the V gene TRBV19; the D is unclear. The germline CDR1 and CDR2 sequences are LNHDA and SQIVND (reference sequence). CDR3 size: 14 residues. V was shortened by 5 bases and J by 8 bases, with 15 bases between the two germline ends.

The chain joins TRBV5-4 to TRBJ2-3, with 16 bases lining up with TRBD2. CDR1 SGHNT and CDR2 YYREEE come from the germline V gene (reference sequence). This CDR3 is 20 amino acids long. The V and J ends lost 3 bases and 1 base, in that order; junction bases with no gene match: 11. CDR3 nucleotide sequence: TGTGCCAGCAGCTCCGGGACTAGCGGGGGGGCGGTCTTGGGCACAGATACGCAGTATTTT. Its translation: CASSSGTSGGAVLGTDTQYF.

The J gene is TRBJ1-4, the V gene TRBV5-5, with no clear D. CDR1 is SGHKS and CDR2 is YYEKEE in the germline V gene (reference sequence). V shed 0 bases and J shed 2 bases, with 8 bases lying between them. The CDR3 is made up of 15 amino acids. CDR3 sequence reads: CASSLATGTNEKLFF. CDR3 bases: TGTGCCAGCAGCTTGGCCACGGGGACTAATGAAAAACTGTTTTTT.

The chain employs TRBV6-6 and TRBJ2-6; TRBD2 matches at 7 bases. The CDR3 sequence is 14 residues long. Germline V gives CDR1 MNHNY, CDR2 SVGAGI (reference sequence). Trimming took 11 bases from V and 1 from J; bases not matched to a gene: 5. CDR3 in amino acids: CASAGRSGANVLTF. Written as DNA, the CDR3 is TGTGCCTCAGCGGGGCGTTCTGGGGCCAACGTCCTGACTTTC.

The CDR3 region is CASSPGINQPQHF. CDR3 DNA: TGTGCCAGCAGTCCGGGGATTAATCAGCCCCAGCATTTT. The V call is TRBV6-6, the J call TRBJ1-5; D gene unclear. V was pared by 5 bases and J by 4 bases, with 9 bases between. The CDR3 loop spans 13 amino acids. The germline V gene encodes CDR1 MNHNY and CDR2 SVGAGI (reference sequence).

CDR3 protein: CASTRGEGNTIYF. DNA for the CDR3: TGTGCCAGCACCAGGGGTGAGGGAAACACCATATATTTT. The chain has TRBV6-6 and TRBJ1-3; maybe TRBD1 (6 bases). CDR1 and CDR2 (germline): MNHNY, SVGAGI (reference sequence). The ends were cut back, 7 bases at V and 4 bases at J, with 11 bases in the middle. The CDR3 has 13 amino acids.

This clone qualifies as medium-sized (0.01 to 0.1%). This chain connects TRBV7-2 to TRBJ2-7; weak D call: TRBD2 (7 bases). Germline CDR1 is SGHTA and CDR2 is FQGNSA. This CDR3 spans 15 amino acids. V was clipped by 5 bases and J by 5 bases, with 19 bases between them. The CDR3 loop is CASSLAGAVVHEQYF. CDR3 DNA sequence: TGTGCCAGCAGCCTGGCGGGGGCCGTTGTCCACGAGCAGTACTTC.

The rearrangement joins TRBV7-9 to TRBJ1-1; D is undetermined. Trimming took off 8 bases at V and 7 bases at J, with 11 bases between the two ends. Germline V gene sequence: CDR1 SEHNR, CDR2 FQNEAQ (reference sequence). The CDR3 loop spans 11 amino acids. The CDR3 nucleotides are TGTGCCAGCGGGATTGGCGTTGAAGCTTTCTTT. Residues: CASGIGVEAFF.

This clone has only a few counts. The chain recombines TRBV10-3 with TRBJ1-3; D not resolved. The CDR3 has 16 amino acids. With 2 bases removed from V and 0 bases from J, the gap between germline ends came to 11 bases. Per the germline V gene, CDR1 is ENHRY and CDR2 is SYGVKD. CDR3 sequence reads: CAISERLTLSGNTIYF. The CDR3 DNA follows: TGTGCCATCAGTGAGAGACTGACTCTCTCTGGAAACACCATATATTTT.

As for this clone: Germline and junction disagree at one end, which may indicate a read error. The sample carries other DNA sequences with the same CDR3. The chain recombines TRBV5-1 with TRBJ1-4; 7 bases match TRBD1. CDR3 length: 16 residues. CDR1 is SGHRS, CDR2 YFSETQ, per germline. The CDR3 region has the DNA TGCGCCAGTAGCTTACCTACAGGGGTGACTAATGAAAAACTGTTTTTT. It encodes CASSLPTGVTNEKLFF.

The table lists this clone with a few counts. V and J are TRBV6-6 and TRBJ1-2; 7 nucleotides agree with TRBD1. Losses at the gene ends were 5 bases for V and 7 bases for J; bases not matched to a gene: 7. The CDR3 covers 13 residues. CDR1 and CDR2 from the germline V gene are MNHNY and SVGAGI (reference sequence). CDR3 sequence: CASSLDRVAGYTF. DNA of the CDR3: TGTGCCAGCAGTCTCGACAGGGTGGCTGGCTACACCTTC.

This sequence joins TRBV6-6 and TRBJ2-3; D remains ambiguous. There are 11 residues in the CDR3. The V end lost 4 bases, the J end lost 5 bases, and 4 bases lay between the germline ends. Germline CDR1 and CDR2: MNHNY and SVGAGI (reference sequence). The CDR3 DNA sequence: TGTGCCAGCAGTTCCCTAGATACGCAGTATTTT. Its protein product is CASSSLDTQYF.